Given below is one TCR beta chain in context. Germline lookup yields CDR1 MNHEY and CDR2 SVGEGT. CDR3 size: 12 residues. V was trimmed by 2 bases and J by 7 bases, leaving 9 bases between them. Profiling relied on immunoSEQ multiplex PCR, and the TCRdb table lists in-frame clones only, not all of them. The sample shows some 220,000 clones, 75% to 90% of them seen only once. These data originate in a study of blood T cell repertoires in COVID-19. The V gene is TRBV6-2 or TRBV6-3, the J gene TRBJ2-7, with D maybe TRBD2 (6 bases). This clonotype originated in a woman in her thirties or forties with acute COVID-19. The sample consisted of PBMCs or T cells enriched from blood (not recorded which). CDR3 sequence reads: CASSYVGGEQYF. In nucleotides, the CDR3 is TGTGCCAGCAGTTACGTCGGGGGAGAGCAGTACTTC.